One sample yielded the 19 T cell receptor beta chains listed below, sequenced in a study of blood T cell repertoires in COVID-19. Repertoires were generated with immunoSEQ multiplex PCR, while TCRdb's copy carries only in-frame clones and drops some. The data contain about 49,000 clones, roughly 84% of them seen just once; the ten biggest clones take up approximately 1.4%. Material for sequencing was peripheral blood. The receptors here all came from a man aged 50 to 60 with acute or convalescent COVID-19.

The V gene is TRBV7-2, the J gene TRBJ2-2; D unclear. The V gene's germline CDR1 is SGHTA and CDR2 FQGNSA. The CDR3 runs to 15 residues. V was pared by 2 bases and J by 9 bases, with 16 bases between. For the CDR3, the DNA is TGTGCCAGCAGCTTAAGCATTACTTCCCGCCGGGAGCTGTTTTTT. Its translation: CASSLSITSRRELFF.

The DNA of the CDR3 is TGTGCCAGCAGCCCGGCCAGGACAGCGATCTACGAGCAGTACTTC. Encoded protein: CASSPARTAIYEQYF. This chain joins TRBV2 and TRBJ2-7, with D maybe TRBD1 (6 bases). The CDR3 runs 15 residues. Germline assignment: CDR1 SNHLY and CDR2 FYNNEI. The V and J ends lost 6 bases and 3 bases respectively, with 18 bases between them. Full variable domain (outside the CDR3, taken from reference TRBV2 and TRBJ2-7): EPEVTQTPSHQVTQMGQEVILRCVPISNHLYFYWYRQILGQKVEFLVSFYNNEISEKSEIFDDQFSVERPDGSNFTLKIRSTKLEDSAMYFCASSPARTAIYEQYFGPGTRLTVT.

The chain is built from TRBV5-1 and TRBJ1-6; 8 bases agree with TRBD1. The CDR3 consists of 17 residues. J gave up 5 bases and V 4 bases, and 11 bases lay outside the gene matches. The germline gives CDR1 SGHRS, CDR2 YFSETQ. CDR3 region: CASSPSPDRDHNSPLHF. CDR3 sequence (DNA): TGCGCCAGCAGCCCCTCCCCGGACAGGGACCATAATTCACCCCTCCACTTT. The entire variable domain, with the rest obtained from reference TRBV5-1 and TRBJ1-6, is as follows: KAGVTQTPRYLIKTRGQQVTLSCSPISGHRSVSWYQQTPGQGLQFLFEYFSETQRNKGNFPGRFSGRQFSNSRSEMNVSTLELGDSALYLCASSPSPDRDHNSPLHFGNGTRLTVT.

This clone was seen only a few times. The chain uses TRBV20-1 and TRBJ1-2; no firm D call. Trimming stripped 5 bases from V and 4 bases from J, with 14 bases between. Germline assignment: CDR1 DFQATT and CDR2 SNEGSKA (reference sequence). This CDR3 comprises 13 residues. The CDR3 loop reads CSAGEVSFYGYTF. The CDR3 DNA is TGCAGTGCTGGTGAGGTCAGTTTCTATGGCTACACCTTC.

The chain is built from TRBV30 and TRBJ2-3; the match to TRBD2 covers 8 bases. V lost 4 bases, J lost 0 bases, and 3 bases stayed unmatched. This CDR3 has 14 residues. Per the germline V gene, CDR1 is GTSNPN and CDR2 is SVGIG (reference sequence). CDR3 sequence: CAWTLAGSTDTQYF. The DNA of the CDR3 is TGTGCCTGGACTCTAGCGGGTAGCACAGATACGCAGTATTTT.

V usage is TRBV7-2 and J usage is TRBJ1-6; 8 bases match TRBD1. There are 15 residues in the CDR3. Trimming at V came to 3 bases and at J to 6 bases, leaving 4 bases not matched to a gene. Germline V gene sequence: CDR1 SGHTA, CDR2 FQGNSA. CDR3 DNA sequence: TGTGCCAGCAGCTTCCGGACAGGGTCTAATTCACCCCTCCACTTT. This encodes CASSFRTGSNSPLHF.

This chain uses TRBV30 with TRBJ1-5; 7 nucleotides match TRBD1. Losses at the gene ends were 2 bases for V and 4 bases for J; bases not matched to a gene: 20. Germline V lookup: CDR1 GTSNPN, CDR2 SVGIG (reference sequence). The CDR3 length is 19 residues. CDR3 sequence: CAWSPRSWDSRGPNQPQHF. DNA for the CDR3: TGTGCCTGGAGTCCTCGTTCCTGGGACAGCCGAGGCCCTAATCAGCCCCAGCATTTT.

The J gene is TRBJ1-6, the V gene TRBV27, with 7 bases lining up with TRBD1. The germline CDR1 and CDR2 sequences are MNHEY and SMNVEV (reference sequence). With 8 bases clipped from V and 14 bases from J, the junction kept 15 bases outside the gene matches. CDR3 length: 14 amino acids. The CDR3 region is CASRPRQGLGTLHF. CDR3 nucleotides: TGTGCCAGCCGTCCGAGACAGGGCTTGGGGACCCTCCACTTT.

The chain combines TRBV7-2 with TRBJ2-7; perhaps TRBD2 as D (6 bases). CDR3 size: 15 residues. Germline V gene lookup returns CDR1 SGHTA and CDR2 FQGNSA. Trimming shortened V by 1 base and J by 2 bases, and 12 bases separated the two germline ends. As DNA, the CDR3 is TGTGCCAGCAGCTTAGGAGGCGGGGTAGCCTACGAGCAGTACTTC. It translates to CASSLGGGVAYEQYF.

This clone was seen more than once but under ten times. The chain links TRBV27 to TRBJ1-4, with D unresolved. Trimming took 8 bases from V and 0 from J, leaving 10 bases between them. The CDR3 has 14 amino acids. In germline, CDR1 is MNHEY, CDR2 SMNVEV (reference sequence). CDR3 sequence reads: CASGNRATNEKLFF. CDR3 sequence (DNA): TGTGCCAGCGGCAACAGAGCAACTAATGAAAAACTGTTTTTT. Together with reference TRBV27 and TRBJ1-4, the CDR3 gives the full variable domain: EAQVTQNPRYLITVTGKKLTVTCSQNMNHEYMSWYRQDPGLGLRQIYYSMNVEVTDKGDVPEGYKVSRKEKRNFPLILESPSPNQTSLYFCASGNRATNEKLFFGSGTQLSVL.

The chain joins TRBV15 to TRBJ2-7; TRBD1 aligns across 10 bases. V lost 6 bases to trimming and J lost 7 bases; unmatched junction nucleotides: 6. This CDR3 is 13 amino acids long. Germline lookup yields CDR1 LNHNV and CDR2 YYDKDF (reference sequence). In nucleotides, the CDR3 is TGTGCCACCAGAACGGACAGGGGGAGTGAGCAGTACTTC. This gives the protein CATRTDRGSEQYF. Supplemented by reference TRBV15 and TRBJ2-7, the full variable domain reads DAMVIQNPRYQVTQFGKPVTLSCSQTLNHNVMYWYQQKSSQAPKLLFHYYDKDFNNEADTPDNFQSRRPNTSFCFLDIRSPGLGDTAMYLCATRTDRGSEQYFGPGTRLTVT.

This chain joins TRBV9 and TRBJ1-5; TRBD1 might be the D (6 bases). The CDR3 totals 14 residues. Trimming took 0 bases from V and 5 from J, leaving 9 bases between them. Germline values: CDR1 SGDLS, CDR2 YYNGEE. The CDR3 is CASSVDREDQPQHF. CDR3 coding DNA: TGTGCCAGCAGCGTAGACAGGGAAGATCAGCCCCAGCATTTT.

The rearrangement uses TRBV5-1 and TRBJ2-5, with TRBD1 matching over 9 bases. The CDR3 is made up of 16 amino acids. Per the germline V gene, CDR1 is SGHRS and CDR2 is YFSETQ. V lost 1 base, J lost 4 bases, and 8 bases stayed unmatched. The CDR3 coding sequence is TGCGCCAGCAGCTTGCAGGACAGGGGAGCAGGAGAGACCCAGTACTTC. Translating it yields CASSLQDRGAGETQYF.

The CDR3 nucleotides read TGCGCCAGCAGCCCGGGACTCAGGGACGGGGGTGGCTACACCTTC. Protein product: CASSPGLRDGGGYTF. The rearrangement links TRBV5-1 to TRBJ1-2; D possibly corresponds to TRBD1 (5 bases). Germline assignment: CDR1 SGHRS and CDR2 YFSETQ. The CDR3 is made up of 15 amino acids. V was pared by 4 bases and J by 7 bases, with 20 bases between. The whole variable domain, remainder taken from reference TRBV5-1 and TRBJ1-2, is KAGVTQTPRYLIKTRGQQVTLSCSPISGHRSVSWYQQTPGQGLQFLFEYFSETQRNKGNFPGRFSGRQFSNSRSEMNVSTLELGDSALYLCASSPGLRDGGGYTFGSGTRLTVV.

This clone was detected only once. The CDR3 DNA reads TGTGCCAGCTCACCACGACAGATTAATTCACCCCTCCACTTT. This codes for CASSPRQINSPLHF. V and J are TRBV18 and TRBJ1-6, with D possibly being TRBD1 (5 bases). CDR1 and CDR2 from the germline V gene are KGHSH and LQKENI. The CDR3 runs to 14 residues. The ends were cut back, 1 base at V and 6 bases at J, with 7 bases in the middle. The whole variable domain, filled in from reference TRBV18 and TRBJ1-6, reads NAGVMQNPRHLVRRRGQEARLRCSPMKGHSHVYWYRQLPEEGLKFMVYLQKENIIDESGMPKERFSAEFPKEGPSILRIQQVVRGDSAAYFCASSPRQINSPLHFGNGTRLTVT.

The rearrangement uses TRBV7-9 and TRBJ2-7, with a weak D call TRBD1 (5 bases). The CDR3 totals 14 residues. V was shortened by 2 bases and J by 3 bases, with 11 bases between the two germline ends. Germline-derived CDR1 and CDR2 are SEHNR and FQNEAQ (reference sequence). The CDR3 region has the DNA TGTGCCAGCAGCTTATCACAGGACCGCTACGAGCAGTACTTC. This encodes CASSLSQDRYEQYF. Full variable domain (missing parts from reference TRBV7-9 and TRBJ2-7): DTGVSQNPRHKITKRGQNVTFRCDPISEHNRLYWYRQTLGQGPEFLTYFQNEAQLEKSRLLSDRFSAERPKGSFSTLEIQRTEQGDSAMYLCASSLSQDRYEQYFGPGTRLTVT.

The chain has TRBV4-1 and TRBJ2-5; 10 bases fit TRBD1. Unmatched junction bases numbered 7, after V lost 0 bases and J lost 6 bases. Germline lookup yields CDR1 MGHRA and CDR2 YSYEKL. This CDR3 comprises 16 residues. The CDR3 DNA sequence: TGCGCCAGCAGCCAAGAATTGGACAGGGGGGGAAAGACCCAGTACTTC. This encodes CASSQELDRGGKTQYF.

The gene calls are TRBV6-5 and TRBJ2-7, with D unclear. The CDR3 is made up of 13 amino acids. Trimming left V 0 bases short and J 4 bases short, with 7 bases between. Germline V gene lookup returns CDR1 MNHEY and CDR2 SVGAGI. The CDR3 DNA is TGTGCCAGCAGTTACTCCCGCAGTTACGAGCAGTACTTC. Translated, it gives CASSYSRSYEQYF.

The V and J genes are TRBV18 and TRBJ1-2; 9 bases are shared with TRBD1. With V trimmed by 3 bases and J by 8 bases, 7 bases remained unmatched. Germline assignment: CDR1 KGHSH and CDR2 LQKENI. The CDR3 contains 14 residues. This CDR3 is CASSPPGQGGGYTF. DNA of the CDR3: TGTGCCAGCTCACCGCCGGGACAGGGTGGCGGCTACACCTTC.